This T cell receptor (beta chain) stems from a study of human T cells and chemical hapten exposure. TCRdb re-analysed the RACE reads in MiXCR, keeping a single row per CDR3 protein. Of 300,000 to 400,000 distinct CDR3 sequences listed, 4% to 6% are singletons. This clonotype came up many times. Regarding time point: pre-sensitization, week 0. Treatment defined: therapeutic diphenylcyclopropenone sensitization with weekly scalp DPC. Participating donors were patients with alopecia, aged 18 to 70 years, considered appropriate candidates for DPC. The starting material was whole blood, obtained in connection with sensitization to the hapten diphenylcyclopropenone (DPC). The TCR originated in a woman between 45 and 60 years old with alopecia areata. Some clones in this sample may be carry-over from other donors' samples.

The CDR3 spells CSGGENTEAFF. For the CDR3, the DNA is TGCAGTGGGGGGGAGAACACTGAAGCTTTCTTT. The chain joins TRBV29-1 to TRBJ1-1; perhaps TRBD1 as D (5 bases). This CDR3 is built from 11 residues. CDR1 and CDR2 from the germline V gene are SQVTM and ANQGSEA.